The clone carrying this T cell receptor (beta chain) came up a few times. The antigen remains undetermined. The sample belongs to a study of blood T cells in healthy people across ages. For the study at large: Template switching retrieved approximately one barcoded beta molecule for each two T cells.

It was with a sample-barcoded 5' primer and a J-beta primer mix that a second PCR of roughly 7 to 11 cycles was run. MiXCR, applied by TCRdb to the 5' RACE reads, yields one record per CDR3 protein. The sample consists of over a million distinct CDR3 sequences, 55% to 75% of them appearing once. V dropped 0 bases and J dropped 7 bases, with 5 bases sitting between them. Germline V lookup: CDR1 SGHTS, CDR2 YDEGEE. This CDR3 is 13 amino acids long. Regarding the study as a whole: Naive CD4+ cells and diversity were both higher in long-lived donors than in aged donors. It was held that diversity estimates obtained from one million T cells represented underestimates.

Total RNA amounts of at least 5 micrograms were extracted per sample. The sequenced material came from blood. This rearrangement joins TRBV5-8 to TRBJ1-6; D gene uncertain. The sequence came from a man aged 18 to 29 in good health. The CDR3 DNA sequence: TGTGCCAGCAGCTTGGCCGTGAATTCACCCCTCCACTTT. As protein: CASSLAVNSPLHF.